The clone carrying this TCR beta chain was seen just once. The V gene lost 3 bases and the J gene lost 2 bases, with 10 bases spanning the gap. This CDR3 is built from 14 residues. Germline-derived CDR1 and CDR2 are PRHDT and FYEKMQ (reference sequence). The source of the sample is a study of blood T cell repertoires in COVID-19. In the study overall: There were acute and convalescent COVID-19 samples, and they came from the United States, Italy and Spain. The analysed material was cDNA or gDNA that came from T cells, B-cell-depleted T cells, or PBMCs.

Original processing methods: Nucleated cell number was recorded as an estimate derived from reference gene primer amplification. Clones were read by immunoSEQ multiplex PCR, and TCRdb kept only the in-frame ones, dropping some. D and trimming come from the DNA, and the V and J calls and clone size come from that table. The repertoire holds around 130,000 clones, about 85% seen once, with roughly 4.5% in the top ten. The chain has TRBV13 and TRBJ2-5; D might be TRBD2 (5 bases). This receptor was obtained from a human donor in a cohort sampled during active COVID-19. Sequencing was performed on peripheral blood. CDR3 loop: CASSLLRVQETQYF. In nucleotides, the CDR3 is TGTGCCAGCAGCTTGCTGAGGGTACAAGAGACCCAGTACTTC.